One sample yielded the 9 T cell receptor beta chains listed below, sequenced in a study of cytomegalovirus exposure and HLA in healthy donors. The PCR made use of 60 Vbeta and 13 Jbeta primers. TCRdb keeps only in-frame clones here, not all; method: immunoSEQ multiplex PCR. The table records roughly 100,000 clones, approximately 77% of them present only once. Specimen: PBMCs. Every receptor here comes from a woman in her thirties or forties in good health and CMV-seronegative.

V and J are TRBV6-1 and TRBJ1-2, with 8 positions matching TRBD1. Germline CDR1 and CDR2: MNHNS and SASEGT. The CDR3 spans 15 residues. V shed 6 bases and J 2 bases; nucleotides not matched to a gene: 8. The CDR3 loop reads CASSEGQAPNYGYTF. CDR3 DNA: TGTGCCAGCAGCGAGGGACAGGCGCCAAACTATGGCTACACCTTC.

This clone was seen a handful of times. This sequence joins TRBV18 and TRBJ2-2, with a tentative D call TRBD2 (5 bases). Trimming left V 3 bases short and J 8 bases short, with 7 bases between. The CDR3 consists of 12 residues. CDR1 and CDR2 (germline): KGHSH, LQKENI. In nucleotides, the CDR3 is TGTGCCAGCTCACCGGGAGTGGGGGAGCTGTTTTTT. Residues: CASSPGVGELFF.

This sequence joins TRBV5-6 and TRBJ2-7; D might be TRBD2 (5 bases). The germline V gene encodes CDR1 SGHDT and CDR2 YYEEEE. V lost 0 bases, J lost 13 bases, and 20 bases lay in between. The CDR3 totals 14 residues. The DNA for the CDR3 is TGTGCCAGCAGCTTGGGGCGGGCCCGCGGCTCGGGTTACTTC. The encoded protein is CASSLGRARGSGYF.

This clone occurred once. The V and J genes are TRBV4-1 and TRBJ1-2; D possibly corresponds to TRBD1 (5 bases). Germline-derived CDR1 and CDR2 are MGHRA and YSYEKL. Deletions cut 3 bases from V and 0 bases from J, with 17 bases between. The CDR3 loop spans 17 amino acids. The CDR3 loop is CASSQAARGYSNYGYTF. The CDR3 bases are TGCGCCAGCAGCCAGGCGGCAAGGGGATATTCTAACTATGGCTACACCTTC.

The chain joins TRBV9 to TRBJ1-1; the D gene is possibly TRBD1 (6 bases). The CDR3 has 15 amino acids. V was cut by 4 bases and J by 4 bases, with 17 bases left in between. Germline loops: CDR1 SGDLS, CDR2 YYNGEE. As DNA, the CDR3 is TGTGCCAGCAGCCCCCACCCGGACAGTAGCACTGAAGCTTTCTTT. Translating it yields CASSPHPDSSTEAFF.

This clone was observed a few times. CDR3 protein: CASSKENRGLEAFF. CDR3 sequence (DNA): TGTGCCAGCAGTAAGGAAAACAGGGGGCTTGAAGCTTTCTTT. This sequence joins TRBV6-6 and TRBJ1-1; 9 bases are shared with TRBD1. Germline trimming cut 5 bases from V and 7 bases from J; bases unmatched to any gene: 8. The CDR3 sequence is 14 residues long. Germline CDR1 and CDR2: MNHNY and SVGAGI (reference sequence).

The chain links TRBV30 to TRBJ2-7, with TRBD1 matching over 8 bases. V was pared by 3 bases and J by 1 base, with 5 bases of the junction left unmatched. Per germline, CDR1 GTSNPN and CDR2 SVGIG (reference sequence). The CDR3 has 14 residues. The CDR3 protein is CAWSTWTGSYEQYF. The CDR3 nucleotides read TGTGCCTGGAGCACTTGGACAGGGTCCTACGAGCAGTACTTC.

The chain joins TRBV29-1 to TRBJ1-2; 11 bases fit TRBD1. V dropped 7 bases and J dropped 8; count of bases not matched to a gene: 9. The CDR3 is made up of 13 amino acids. Germline values: CDR1 SQVTM, CDR2 ANQGSEA. DNA for the CDR3: TGCAGCGCGCGGACAGGGGGCGCGGGGGGCTACACCTTC. This gives the protein CSARTGGAGGYTF.

The chain joins TRBV2 to TRBJ2-5; TRBD2 matches at 8 bases. In germline, CDR1 is SNHLY, CDR2 FYNNEI. The J segment lost 2 bases and the V segment lost 6 bases, leaving 11 bases of the junction unmatched. This CDR3 is 16 amino acids long. The CDR3 spells CASSLGGSGTQETQYF. The CDR3 region has the DNA TGTGCCAGCAGCTTAGGGGGTAGCGGGACTCAAGAGACCCAGTACTTC.